Below, one TCR beta chain is given with its context. What it binds is not known. The CDR3 loop spans 18 amino acids. Germline assignment: CDR1 ENHRY and CDR2 SYGVKD. V was shortened by 4 bases and J by 8 bases, with 27 bases between the two germline ends. Genomic DNA provided the template from which TCR beta VDJ and CDR3 profiles were obtained. TCRdb redid the calling of the reads with MiXCR, one entry per CDR3 protein. Counted here are about 170,000 distinct CDR3 sequences, 40% to 50% occurring once; the ten biggest clones make up roughly 1.2%. This record comes from a study of CD8+CD57+ T cells in acquired aplastic anemia. About the study: Sorted CD4+ and CD8+ cells gave a mean 3.2 ug DNA, range 0.2 to 27.4 ug.

Study results and limitations: Patients versus controls showed no significant CD8+ Simpson's diversity difference. Patients and controls shared under 30 CD8+ CDR3 sequences, highly expressed in patients.

Patients included in sequencing had previously demonstrated CD8+CD57+ cell expansion by flow cytometry. With no exception, the patients had severe acquired aplastic anemia. Input material: sorted CD4+, CD8+, or CD8+CD57+ T cells (not recorded which) from PBMCs. This clonotype originated in a human donor with aplastic anemia. This chain links TRBV10-3 with TRBJ2-1, with a tentative D call TRBD2 (5 bases). The CDR3 is CAISGTRSLDGLEYEQFF. In DNA form, the CDR3 reads TGTGCCATCAGTGGAACACGCAGCTTGGACGGACTGGAGTATGAGCAGTTCTTC.